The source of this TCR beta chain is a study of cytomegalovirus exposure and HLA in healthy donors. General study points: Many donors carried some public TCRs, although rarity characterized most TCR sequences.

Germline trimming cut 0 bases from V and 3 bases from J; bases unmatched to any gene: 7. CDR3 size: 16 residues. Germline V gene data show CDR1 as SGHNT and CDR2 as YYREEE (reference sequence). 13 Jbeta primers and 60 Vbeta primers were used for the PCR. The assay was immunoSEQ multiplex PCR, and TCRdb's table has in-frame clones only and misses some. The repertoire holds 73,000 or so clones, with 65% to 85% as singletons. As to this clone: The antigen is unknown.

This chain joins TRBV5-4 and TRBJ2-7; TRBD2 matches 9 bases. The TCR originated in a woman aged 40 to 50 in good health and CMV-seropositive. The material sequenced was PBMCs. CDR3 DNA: TGTGCCAGCAGCTTGGGGCATAGCGGGAGTAACTACGAGCAGTACTTC. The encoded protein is CASSLGHSGSNYEQYF.